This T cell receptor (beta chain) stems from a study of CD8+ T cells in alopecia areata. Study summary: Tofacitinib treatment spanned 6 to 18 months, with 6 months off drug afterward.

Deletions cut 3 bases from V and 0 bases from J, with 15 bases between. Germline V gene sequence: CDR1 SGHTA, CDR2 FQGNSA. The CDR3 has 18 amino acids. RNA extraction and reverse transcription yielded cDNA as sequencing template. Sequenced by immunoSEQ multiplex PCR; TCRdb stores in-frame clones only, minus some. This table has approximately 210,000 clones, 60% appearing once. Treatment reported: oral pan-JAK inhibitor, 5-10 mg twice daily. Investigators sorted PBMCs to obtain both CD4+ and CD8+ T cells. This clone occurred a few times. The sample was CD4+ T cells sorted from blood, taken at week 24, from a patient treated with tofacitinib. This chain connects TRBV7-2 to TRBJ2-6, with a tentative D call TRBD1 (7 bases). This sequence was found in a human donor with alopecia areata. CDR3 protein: CASSFGGQSYSGANVLTF. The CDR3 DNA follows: TGTGCCAGCAGCTTCGGGGGACAGTCGTACTCTGGGGCCAACGTCCTGACTTTC.